The clone carrying this T cell receptor (beta chain) was observed a few times. Germline V gene data show CDR1 as KGHSH and CDR2 as LQKENI. The CDR3 length is 14 residues. Trimming left V 3 bases short and J 0 bases short, with 5 bases between. Sequenced by immunoSEQ multiplex PCR; TCRdb stores in-frame clones only, minus some. The top ten clones hold 9.8% of a sample with fewer than 7,500 clones, approximately 74% of them seen once. This specimen comes from a study of immune evolution from preneoplasia to lung adenocarcinoma. Resections took place in Japan or China from about 2014 to 2018. The chain joins TRBV18 to TRBJ1-4, with no clear D. The source is a donor older than 65 with lung adenocarcinoma. The sequenced sample was FFPE adjacent normal lung tissue. CDR3 amino acids: CASSPGATNEKLFF. The CDR3 DNA is TGTGCCAGCTCACCGGGTGCAACTAATGAAAAACTGTTTTTT.